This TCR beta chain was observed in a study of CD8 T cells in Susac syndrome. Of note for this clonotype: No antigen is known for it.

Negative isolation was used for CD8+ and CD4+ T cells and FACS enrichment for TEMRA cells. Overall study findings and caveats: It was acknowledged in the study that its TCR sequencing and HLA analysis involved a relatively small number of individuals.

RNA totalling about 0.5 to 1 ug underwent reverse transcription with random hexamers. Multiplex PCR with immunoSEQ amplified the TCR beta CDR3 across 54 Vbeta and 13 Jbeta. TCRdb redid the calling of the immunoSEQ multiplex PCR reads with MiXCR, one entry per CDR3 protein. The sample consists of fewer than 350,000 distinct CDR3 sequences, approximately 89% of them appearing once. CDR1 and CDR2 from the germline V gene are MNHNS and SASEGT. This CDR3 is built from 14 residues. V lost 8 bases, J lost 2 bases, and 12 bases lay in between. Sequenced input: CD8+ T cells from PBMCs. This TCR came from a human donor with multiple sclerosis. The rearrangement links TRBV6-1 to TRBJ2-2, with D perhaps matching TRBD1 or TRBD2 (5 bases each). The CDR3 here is CASRLWDNTGELFF. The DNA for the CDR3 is TGTGCCAGCCGTTTATGGGACAACACCGGGGAGCTGTTTTTT.